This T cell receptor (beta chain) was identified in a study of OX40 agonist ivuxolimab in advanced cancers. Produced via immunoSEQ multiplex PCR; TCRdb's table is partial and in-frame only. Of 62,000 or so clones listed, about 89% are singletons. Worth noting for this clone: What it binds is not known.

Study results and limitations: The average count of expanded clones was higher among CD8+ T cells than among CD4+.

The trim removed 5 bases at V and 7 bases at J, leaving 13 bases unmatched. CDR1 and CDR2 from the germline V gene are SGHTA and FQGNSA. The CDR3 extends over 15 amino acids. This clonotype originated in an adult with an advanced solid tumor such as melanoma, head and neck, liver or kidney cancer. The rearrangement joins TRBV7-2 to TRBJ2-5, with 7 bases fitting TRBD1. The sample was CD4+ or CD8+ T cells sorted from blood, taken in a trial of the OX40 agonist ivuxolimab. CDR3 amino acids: CASSPTPGQSPTQYF. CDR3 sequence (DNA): TGTGCCAGCAGCCCTACCCCGGGACAGTCGCCGACCCAGTACTTC. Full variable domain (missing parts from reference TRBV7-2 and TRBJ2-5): GAGVSQSPSNKVTEKGKDVELRCDPISGHTALYWYRQSLGQGLEFLIYFQGNSAPDKSGLPSDRFSAERTGGSVSTLTIQRTQQEDSAVYLCASSPTPGQSPTQYFGPGTRLLVL.